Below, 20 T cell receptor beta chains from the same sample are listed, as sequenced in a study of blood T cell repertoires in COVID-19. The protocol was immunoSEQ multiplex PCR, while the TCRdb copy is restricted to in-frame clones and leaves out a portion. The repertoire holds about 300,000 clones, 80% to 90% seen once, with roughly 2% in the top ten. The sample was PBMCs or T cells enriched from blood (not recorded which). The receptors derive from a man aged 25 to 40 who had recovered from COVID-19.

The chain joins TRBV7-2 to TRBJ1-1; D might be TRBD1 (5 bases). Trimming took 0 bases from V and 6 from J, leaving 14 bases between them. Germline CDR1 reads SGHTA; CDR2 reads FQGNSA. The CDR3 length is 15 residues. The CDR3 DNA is TGTGCCAGCAGCTTAGCGGGTGCAGGGATGGCTGAAGCTTTCTTT. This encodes CASSLAGAGMAEAFF.

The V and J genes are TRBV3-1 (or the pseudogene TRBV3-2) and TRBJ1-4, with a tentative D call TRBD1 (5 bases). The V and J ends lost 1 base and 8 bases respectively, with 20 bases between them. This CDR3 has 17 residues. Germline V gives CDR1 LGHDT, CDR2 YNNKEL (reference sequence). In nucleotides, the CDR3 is TGTGCCAGCAGCCAAGGTTTGGGGCCCTCGGCGGGGGAAAAACTGTTTTTT. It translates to CASSQGLGPSAGEKLFF.

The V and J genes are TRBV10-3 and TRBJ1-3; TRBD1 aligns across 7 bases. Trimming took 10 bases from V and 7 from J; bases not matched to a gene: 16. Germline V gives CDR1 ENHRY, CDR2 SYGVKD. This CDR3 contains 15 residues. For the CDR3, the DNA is TGTGCCACAACTGTGGGACAGCCACTTGTGAACACCATATATTTT. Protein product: CATTVGQPLVNTIYF.

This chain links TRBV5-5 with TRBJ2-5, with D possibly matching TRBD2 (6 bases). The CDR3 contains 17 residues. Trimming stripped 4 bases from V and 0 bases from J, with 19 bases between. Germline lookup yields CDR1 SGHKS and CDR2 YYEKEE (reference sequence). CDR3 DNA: TGTGCCAGCAGCCGGGTAATTTACGGAGGGGACCAAGAGACCCAGTACTTC. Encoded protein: CASSRVIYGGDQETQYF.

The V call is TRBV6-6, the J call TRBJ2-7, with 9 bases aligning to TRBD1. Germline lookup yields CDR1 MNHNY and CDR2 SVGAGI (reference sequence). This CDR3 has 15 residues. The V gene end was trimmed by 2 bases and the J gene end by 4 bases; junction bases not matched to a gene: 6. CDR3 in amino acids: CASSYADRGRYEQYF. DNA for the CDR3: TGTGCCAGCAGTTACGCGGACAGGGGCCGGTACGAGCAGTACTTC.

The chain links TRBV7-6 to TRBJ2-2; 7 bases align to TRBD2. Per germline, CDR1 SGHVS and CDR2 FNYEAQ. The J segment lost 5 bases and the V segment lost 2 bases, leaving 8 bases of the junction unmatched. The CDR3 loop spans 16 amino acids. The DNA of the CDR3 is TGTGCCAGCAGCTTACAATCTGGACTAGTAACCGGGGAGCTGTTTTTT. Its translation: CASSLQSGLVTGELFF.

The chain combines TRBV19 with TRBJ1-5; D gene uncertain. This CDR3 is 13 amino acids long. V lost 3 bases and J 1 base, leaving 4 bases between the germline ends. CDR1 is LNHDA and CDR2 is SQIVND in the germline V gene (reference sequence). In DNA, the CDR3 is TGTGCCAGTAGTATTAGCAGCAATCAGCCCCAGCATTTT. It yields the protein CASSISSNQPQHF.

The CDR3 DNA reads as TGTGCCAGCAGTTTCCTTGGGAGAGGCGATGAGCAGTTCTTC. Translated, it gives CASSFLGRGDEQFF. The chain carries TRBV6-2 or TRBV6-3 and TRBJ2-1; the D gene is possibly TRBD2 (5 bases). CDR3 size: 14 residues. The germline gives CDR1 MNHEY, CDR2 SVGEGT. V was pared by 4 bases and J by 8 bases, with 15 bases between.

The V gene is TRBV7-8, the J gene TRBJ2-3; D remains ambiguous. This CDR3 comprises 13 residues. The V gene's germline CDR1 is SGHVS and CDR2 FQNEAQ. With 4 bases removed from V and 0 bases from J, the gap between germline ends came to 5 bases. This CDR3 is CASSSQSTDTQYF. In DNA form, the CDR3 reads TGTGCCAGCAGCTCCCAGAGCACAGATACGCAGTATTTT.

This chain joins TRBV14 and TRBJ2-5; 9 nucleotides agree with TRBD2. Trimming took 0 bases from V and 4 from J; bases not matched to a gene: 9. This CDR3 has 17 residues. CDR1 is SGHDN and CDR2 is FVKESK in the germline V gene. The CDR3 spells CASSQDERGGGRETQYF. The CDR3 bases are TGTGCCAGCAGCCAAGATGAGCGCGGGGGGGGACGAGAGACCCAGTACTTC.

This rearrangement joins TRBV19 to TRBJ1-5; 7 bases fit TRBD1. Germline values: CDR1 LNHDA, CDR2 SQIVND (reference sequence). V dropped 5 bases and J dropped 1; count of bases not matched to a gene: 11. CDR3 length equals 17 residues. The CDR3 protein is CASSQLDRPRSNQPQHF. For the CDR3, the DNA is TGTGCCAGTAGTCAATTGGACAGGCCCAGGAGCAATCAGCCCCAGCATTTT.

This CDR3 is CASSEGMSTDTQYF. Here the CDR3 DNA reads TGTGCCAGCAGCGAGGGGATGAGCACAGATACGCAGTATTTT. The chain joins TRBV9 to TRBJ2-3, with TRBD1 as a possible D gene (5 bases). CDR3 size: 14 residues. Germline lookup yields CDR1 SGDLS and CDR2 YYNGEE. Trimming took off 3 bases at V and 0 bases at J, with 8 bases between the two ends.

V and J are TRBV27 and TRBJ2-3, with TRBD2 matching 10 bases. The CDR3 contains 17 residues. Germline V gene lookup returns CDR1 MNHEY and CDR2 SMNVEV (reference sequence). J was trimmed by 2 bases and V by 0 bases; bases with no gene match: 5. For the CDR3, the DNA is TGTGCCAGCAGTTTATCTCAGCGGGGGGGCCTCACAGATACGCAGTATTTT. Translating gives CASSLSQRGGLTDTQYF.

CDR3 sequence (DNA): TGTGCCAGCAGTGGGACAGGGGGTTACCAGCCCCAGCATTTT. This sequence encodes CASSGTGGYQPQHF. V and J are TRBV2 and TRBJ1-5, with 10 bases lining up with TRBD1. Per the germline V gene, CDR1 is SNHLY and CDR2 is FYNNEI. V shed 4 bases, J shed 7 bases, and the junction held 4 bases outside the gene matches. The CDR3 is made up of 14 amino acids.

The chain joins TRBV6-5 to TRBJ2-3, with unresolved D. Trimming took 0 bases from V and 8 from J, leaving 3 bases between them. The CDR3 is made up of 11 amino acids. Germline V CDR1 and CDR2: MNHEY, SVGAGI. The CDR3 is CASSYSGTQYF. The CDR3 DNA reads TGTGCCAGCAGTTACTCCGGTACGCAGTATTTT.

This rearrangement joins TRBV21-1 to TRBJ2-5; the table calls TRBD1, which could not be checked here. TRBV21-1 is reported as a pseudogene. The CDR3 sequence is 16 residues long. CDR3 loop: CASSKARGQGVKTQYF. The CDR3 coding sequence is TGTGCCAGCAGCAAAGCACGTGGACAGGGGGTGAAGACCCAGTACTTC.

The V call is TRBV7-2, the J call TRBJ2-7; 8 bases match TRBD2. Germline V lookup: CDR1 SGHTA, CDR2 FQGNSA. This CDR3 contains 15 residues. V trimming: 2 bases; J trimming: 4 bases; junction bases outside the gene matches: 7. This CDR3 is CASSLPGTRLYEQYF. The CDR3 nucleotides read TGTGCCAGCAGCTTACCAGGGACTAGGCTGTACGAGCAGTACTTC.

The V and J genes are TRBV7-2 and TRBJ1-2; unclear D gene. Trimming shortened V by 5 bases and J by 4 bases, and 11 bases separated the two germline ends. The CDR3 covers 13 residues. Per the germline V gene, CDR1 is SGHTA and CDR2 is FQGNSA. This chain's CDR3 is CASSPQVAYGYTF. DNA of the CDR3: TGTGCCAGCAGCCCCCAGGTTGCCTATGGCTACACCTTC.

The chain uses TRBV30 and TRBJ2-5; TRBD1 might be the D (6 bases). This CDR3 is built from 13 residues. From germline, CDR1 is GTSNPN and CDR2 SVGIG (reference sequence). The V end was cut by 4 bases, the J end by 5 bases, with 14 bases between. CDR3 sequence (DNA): TGTGCCTGGACTCAGGGGATGAGGGAGACCCAGTACTTC. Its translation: CAWTQGMRETQYF.

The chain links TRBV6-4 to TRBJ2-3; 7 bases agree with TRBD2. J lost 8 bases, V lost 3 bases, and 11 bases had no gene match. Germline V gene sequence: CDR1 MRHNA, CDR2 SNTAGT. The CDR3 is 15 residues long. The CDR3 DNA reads TGTGCCAGCAGTGAACTGGGCGGGGGAGAAGGTACGCAGTATTTT. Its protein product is CASSELGGGEGTQYF.